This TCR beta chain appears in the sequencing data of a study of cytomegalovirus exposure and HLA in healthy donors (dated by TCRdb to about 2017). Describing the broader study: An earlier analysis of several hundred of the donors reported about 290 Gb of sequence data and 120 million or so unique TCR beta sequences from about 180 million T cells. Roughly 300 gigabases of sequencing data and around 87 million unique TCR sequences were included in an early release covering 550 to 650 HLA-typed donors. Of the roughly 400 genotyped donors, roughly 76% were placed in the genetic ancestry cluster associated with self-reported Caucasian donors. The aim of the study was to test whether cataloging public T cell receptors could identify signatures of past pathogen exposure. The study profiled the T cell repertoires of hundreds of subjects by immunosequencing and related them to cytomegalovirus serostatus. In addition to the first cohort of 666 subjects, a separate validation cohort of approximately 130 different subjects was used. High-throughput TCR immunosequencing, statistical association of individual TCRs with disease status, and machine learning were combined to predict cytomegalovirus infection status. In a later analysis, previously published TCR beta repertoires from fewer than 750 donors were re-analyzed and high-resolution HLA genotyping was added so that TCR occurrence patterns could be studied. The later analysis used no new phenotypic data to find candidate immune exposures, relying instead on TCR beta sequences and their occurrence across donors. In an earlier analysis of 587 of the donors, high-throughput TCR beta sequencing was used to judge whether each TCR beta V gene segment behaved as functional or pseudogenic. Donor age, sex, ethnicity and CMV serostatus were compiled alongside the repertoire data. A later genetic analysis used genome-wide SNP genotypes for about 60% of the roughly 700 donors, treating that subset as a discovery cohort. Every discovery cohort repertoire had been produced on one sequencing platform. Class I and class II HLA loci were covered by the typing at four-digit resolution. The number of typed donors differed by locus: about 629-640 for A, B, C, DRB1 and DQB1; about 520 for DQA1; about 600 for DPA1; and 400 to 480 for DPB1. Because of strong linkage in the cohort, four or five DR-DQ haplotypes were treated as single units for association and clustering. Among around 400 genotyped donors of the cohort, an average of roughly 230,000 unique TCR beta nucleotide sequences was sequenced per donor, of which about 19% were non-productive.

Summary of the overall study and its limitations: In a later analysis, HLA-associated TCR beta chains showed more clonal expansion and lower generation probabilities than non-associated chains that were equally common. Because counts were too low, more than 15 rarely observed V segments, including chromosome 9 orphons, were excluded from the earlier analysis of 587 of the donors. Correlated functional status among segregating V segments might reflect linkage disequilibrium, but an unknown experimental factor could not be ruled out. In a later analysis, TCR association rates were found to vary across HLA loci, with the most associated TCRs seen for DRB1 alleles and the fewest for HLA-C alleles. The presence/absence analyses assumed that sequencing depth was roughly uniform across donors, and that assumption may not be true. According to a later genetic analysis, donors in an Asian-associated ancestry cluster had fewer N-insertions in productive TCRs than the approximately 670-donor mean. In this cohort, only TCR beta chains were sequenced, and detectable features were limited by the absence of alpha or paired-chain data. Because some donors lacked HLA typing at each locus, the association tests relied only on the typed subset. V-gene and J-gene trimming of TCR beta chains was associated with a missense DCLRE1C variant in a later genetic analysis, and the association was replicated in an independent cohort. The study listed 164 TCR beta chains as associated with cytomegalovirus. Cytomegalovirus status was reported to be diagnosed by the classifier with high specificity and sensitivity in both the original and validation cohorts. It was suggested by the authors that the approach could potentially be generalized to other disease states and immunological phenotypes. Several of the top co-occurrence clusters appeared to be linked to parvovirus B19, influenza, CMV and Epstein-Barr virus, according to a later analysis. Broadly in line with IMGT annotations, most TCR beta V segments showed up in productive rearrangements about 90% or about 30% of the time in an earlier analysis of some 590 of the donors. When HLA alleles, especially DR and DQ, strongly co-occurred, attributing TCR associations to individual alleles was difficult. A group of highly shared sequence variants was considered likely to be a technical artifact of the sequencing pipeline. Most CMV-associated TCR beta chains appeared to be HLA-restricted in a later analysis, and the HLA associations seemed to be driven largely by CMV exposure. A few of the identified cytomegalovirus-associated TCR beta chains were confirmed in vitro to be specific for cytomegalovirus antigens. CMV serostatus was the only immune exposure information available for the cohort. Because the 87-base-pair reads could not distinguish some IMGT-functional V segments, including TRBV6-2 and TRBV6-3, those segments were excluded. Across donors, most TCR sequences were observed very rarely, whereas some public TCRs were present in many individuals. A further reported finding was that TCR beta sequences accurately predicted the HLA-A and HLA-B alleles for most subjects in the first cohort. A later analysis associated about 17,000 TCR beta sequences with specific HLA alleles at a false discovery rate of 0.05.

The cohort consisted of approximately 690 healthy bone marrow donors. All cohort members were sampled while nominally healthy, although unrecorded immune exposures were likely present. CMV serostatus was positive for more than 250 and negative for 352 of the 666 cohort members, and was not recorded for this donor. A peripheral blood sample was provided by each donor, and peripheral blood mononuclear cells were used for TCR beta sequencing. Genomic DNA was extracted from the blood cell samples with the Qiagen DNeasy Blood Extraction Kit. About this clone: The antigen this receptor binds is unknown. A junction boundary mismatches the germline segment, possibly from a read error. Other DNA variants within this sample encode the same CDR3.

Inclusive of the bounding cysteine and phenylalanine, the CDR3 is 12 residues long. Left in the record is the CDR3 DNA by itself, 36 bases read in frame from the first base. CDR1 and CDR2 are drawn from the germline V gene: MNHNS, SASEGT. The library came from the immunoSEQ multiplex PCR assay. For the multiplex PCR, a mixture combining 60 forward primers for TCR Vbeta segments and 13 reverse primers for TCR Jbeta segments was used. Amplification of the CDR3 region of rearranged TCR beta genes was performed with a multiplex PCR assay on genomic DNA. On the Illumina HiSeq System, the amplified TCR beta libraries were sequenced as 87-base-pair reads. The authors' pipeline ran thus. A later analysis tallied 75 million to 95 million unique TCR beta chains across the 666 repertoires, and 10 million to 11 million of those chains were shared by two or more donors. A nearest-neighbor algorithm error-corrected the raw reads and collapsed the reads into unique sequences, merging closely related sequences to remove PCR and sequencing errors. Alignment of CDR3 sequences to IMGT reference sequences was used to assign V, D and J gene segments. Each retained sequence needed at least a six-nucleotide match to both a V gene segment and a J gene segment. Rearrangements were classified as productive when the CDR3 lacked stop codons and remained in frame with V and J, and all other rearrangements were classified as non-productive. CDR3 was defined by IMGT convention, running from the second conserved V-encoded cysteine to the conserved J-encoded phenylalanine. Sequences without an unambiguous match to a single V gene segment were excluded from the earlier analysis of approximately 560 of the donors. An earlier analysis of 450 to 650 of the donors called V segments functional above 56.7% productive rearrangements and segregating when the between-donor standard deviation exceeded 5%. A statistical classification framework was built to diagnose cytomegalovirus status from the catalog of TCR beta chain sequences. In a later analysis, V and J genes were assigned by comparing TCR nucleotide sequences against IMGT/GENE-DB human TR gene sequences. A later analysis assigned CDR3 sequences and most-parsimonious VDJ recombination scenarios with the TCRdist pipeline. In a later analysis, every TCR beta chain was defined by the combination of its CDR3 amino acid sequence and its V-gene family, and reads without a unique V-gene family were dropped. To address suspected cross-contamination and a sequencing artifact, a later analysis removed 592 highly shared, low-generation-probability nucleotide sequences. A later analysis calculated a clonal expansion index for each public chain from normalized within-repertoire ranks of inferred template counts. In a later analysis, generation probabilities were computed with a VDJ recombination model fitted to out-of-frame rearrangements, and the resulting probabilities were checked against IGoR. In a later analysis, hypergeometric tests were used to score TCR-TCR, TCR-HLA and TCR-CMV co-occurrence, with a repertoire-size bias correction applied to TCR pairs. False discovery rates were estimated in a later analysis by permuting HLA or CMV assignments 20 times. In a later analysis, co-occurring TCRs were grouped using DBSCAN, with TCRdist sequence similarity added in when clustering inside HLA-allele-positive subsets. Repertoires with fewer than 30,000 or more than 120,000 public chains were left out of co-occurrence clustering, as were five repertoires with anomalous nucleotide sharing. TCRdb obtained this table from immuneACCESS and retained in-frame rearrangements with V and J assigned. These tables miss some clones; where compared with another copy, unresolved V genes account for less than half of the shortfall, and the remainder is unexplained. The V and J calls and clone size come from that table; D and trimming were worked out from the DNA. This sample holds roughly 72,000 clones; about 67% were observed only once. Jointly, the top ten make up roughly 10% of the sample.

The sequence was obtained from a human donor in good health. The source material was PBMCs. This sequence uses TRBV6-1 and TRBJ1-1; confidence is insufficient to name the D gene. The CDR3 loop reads CASTVGGTEAFF. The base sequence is TGTGCCAGCACGGTTGGAGGCACTGAGGCTTTCTTT.